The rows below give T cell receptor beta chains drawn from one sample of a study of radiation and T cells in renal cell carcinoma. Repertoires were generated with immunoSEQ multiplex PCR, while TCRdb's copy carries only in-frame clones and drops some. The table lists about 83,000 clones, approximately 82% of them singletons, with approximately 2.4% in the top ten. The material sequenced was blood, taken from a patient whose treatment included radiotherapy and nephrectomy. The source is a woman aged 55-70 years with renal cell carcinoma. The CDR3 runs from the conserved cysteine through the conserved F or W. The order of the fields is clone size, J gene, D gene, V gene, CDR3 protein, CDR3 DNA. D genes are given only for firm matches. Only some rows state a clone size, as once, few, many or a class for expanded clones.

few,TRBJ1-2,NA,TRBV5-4,CASSSSRGGYTF,TGTGCCAGCAGCTCGTCGAGGGGCGGCTACACCTTC
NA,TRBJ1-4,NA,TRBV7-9,CASPAGTSEKLFF,TGTGCCAGCCCCGCAGGGACTAGTGAAAAACTGTTTTTT
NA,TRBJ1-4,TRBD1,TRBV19,CASRHRQGTNEKLFF,TGTGCCAGTAGACACCGACAGGGCACTAATGAAAAACTGTTTTTT
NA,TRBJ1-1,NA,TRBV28,CASSFRGTGRTEAFF,TGTGCCAGCAGTTTCCGCGGGACGGGGAGGACTGAAGCTTTCTTT
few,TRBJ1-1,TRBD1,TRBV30,CAWDETGGTEAFF,TGTGCCTGGGATGAGACAGGGGGCACTGAAGCTTTCTTT
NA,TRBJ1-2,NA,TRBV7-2,CASRGLGQNNYGYTF,TGTGCCAGCAGGGGATTAGGACAGAATAACTATGGCTACACCTTC
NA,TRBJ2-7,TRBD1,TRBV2,CASRPTGVHEQYF,TGTGCCAGCAGGCCCACAGGGGTACACGAGCAGTACTTC
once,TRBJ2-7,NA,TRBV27,CASSPLPLDSRSSYEQYF,TGTGCCAGCAGTCCCTTACCCCTGGACAGTCGGAGCTCCTACGAGCAGTACTTC
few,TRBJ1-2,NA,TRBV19,CASGDGYGYTF,TGTGCCAGCGGAGATGGCTATGGCTACACCTTC
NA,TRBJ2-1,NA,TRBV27,CASSFWGTYNEQFF,TGTGCCAGCAGTTTCTGGGGAACCTACAATGAGCAGTTCTTC
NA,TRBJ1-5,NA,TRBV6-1,CASSERQNQPQHF,TGTGCCAGCAGTGAAAGGCAGAATCAGCCCCAGCATTTT
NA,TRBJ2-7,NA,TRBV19,CASSIDSEGSSYEQYF,TGTGCCAGTAGTATAGATTCGGAGGGAAGCTCCTACGAGCAGTACTTC
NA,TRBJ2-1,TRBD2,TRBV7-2,CASSSSGRLPYNEQFF,TGTGCCAGCAGCTCCTCCGGGAGGCTTCCTTACAATGAGCAGTTCTTC
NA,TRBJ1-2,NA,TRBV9,CASSVANNREGGYTF,TGTGCCAGCAGCGTAGCTAATAACAGGGAGGGTGGCTACACCTTC
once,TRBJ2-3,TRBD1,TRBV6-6,CASSRDRETDTQYF,TGTGCCAGCAGCCGGGACAGGGAAACAGATACGCAGTATTTT
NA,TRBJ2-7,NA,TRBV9,CASSAHERASNEQYF,TGTGCCAGCAGCGCCCACGAGAGGGCCTCCAACGAGCAGTACTTC
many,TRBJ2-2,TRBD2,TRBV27,CASSLTSGGGELFF,TGTGCCAGCAGTTTGACTAGCGGGGGCGGGGAGCTGTTTTTT
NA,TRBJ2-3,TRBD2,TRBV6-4,CASSVLAGGMDTQYF,TGTGCCAGCAGTGTTCTAGCGGGAGGAATGGATACGCAGTATTTT
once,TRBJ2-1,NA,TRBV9,CASSVGVPNEQFF,TGTGCCAGCAGCGTAGGAGTTCCCAATGAGCAGTTCTTC
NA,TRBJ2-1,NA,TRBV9,CASSVAGGRGHYNEQFF,TGTGCCAGCAGCGTAGCGGGTGGCCGCGGACACTACAATGAGCAGTTCTTC
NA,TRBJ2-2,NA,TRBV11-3,CASSLRESAGTGELFF,TGTGCCAGCAGCTTACGGGAATCTGCGGGGACCGGGGAGCTGTTTTTT
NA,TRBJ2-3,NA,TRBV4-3,CASSQSSTDTQYF,TGCGCCAGCAGCCAATCGAGCACAGATACGCAGTATTTT
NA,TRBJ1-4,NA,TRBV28,CASSTGFNEKLFF,TGTGCCAGCAGTACGGGATTTAATGAAAAACTGTTTTTT
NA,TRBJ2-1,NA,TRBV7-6,CASSPSAGAAYNEQFF,TGTGCCAGCAGCCCTTCCGCTGGGGCCGCTTACAATGAGCAGTTCTTC
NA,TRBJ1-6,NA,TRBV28,CASSSPKGQGSSPLHF,TGTGCCAGCAGTTCCCCCAAAGGGCAGGGCAGCTCACCCCTCCACTTT
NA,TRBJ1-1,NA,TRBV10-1,CASRVKENTEAFF,TGCGCCAGCAGGGTTAAAGAGAACACTGAAGCTTTCTTT
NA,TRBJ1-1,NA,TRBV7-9,CASSRTQGITEAFF,TGTGCCAGCAGCCGTACCCAGGGGATCACTGAAGCTTTCTTT
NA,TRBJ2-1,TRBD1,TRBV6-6,CASSYSDRGDGNEQFF,TGTGCCAGCAGTTACTCAGACAGGGGTGACGGCAATGAGCAGTTCTTC
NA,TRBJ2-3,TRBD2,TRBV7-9,CASSYLAGGPTDTQYF,TGTGCCAGCAGCTATTTAGCGGGAGGGCCAACAGATACGCAGTATTTT